These 10 T cell receptor beta chains share one sample of origin, sequenced in a study of cytomegalovirus exposure and HLA in healthy donors. Primers for the PCR totalled 60 Vbeta and 13 Jbeta. Data came from immunoSEQ multiplex PCR; TCRdb stores just in-frame clones and leaves some out. The sample table sets out 200,000 to 250,000 clones. The source material was PBMCs. The receptors stem from a woman in her 30s in good health and CMV-seropositive.

The V call is TRBV6-1, the J call TRBJ1-4; possibly TRBD1 for D (5 bases). V was clipped by 3 bases and J by 4 bases, with 12 bases between them. Germline CDR1 reads MNHNS; CDR2 reads SASEGT. This CDR3 is 15 amino acids long. The CDR3 sequence: CASSEQGFFNEKLFF. The CDR3 DNA reads TGTGCCAGCAGTGAGCAGGGTTTTTTTAATGAAAAACTGTTTTTT.

As concerns this clone: One end of the junction is discordant with germline, which a read error may explain. The chain is built from TRBV15 and TRBJ2-5; a weak D match, TRBD1 (6 bases). Germline V gene data show CDR1 as LNHNV and CDR2 as YYDKDF (reference sequence). This CDR3 is built from 16 residues. Here the CDR3 reads CAASRARIQGSETQYF. CDR3 sequence (DNA): TGTGCCGCCAGCAGAGCGAGGATACAGGGCTCGGAGACCCAGTACTTC.

The rearrangement uses TRBV11-2 and TRBJ2-1; TRBD2 agrees at 12 bases. The CDR3 sequence is 19 residues long. Trimming cost V 4 bases and J 5 bases; bases outside gene matches: 15. The germline gives CDR1 SGHAT, CDR2 FQNNGV. The CDR3 sequence: CASSSRAVLAGGRDNEQFF. CDR3 in DNA: TGTGCCAGCAGCTCCAGAGCTGTACTAGCGGGGGGACGAGACAATGAGCAGTTCTTC.

The chain joins TRBV5-8 to TRBJ1-2; 7 bases align to TRBD1. J gave up 4 bases and V 9 bases, and 12 bases lay outside the gene matches. The CDR3 is made up of 14 amino acids. Per the germline V gene, CDR1 is SGHTS and CDR2 is YDEGEE. The CDR3 DNA reads as TGTGCCACCAAATTAGTACAGGGGTTCTATGGCTACACCTTC. Encoded protein: CATKLVQGFYGYTF.

CDR3 in DNA: TGTGCCAGCAGCCTATTTGGGCAGGGCAGCAATCAGCCCCAGCATTTT. It is translated as CASSLFGQGSNQPQHF. The rearrangement joins TRBV5-5 to TRBJ1-5; D is perhaps TRBD1 (5 bases). The CDR3 loop spans 16 amino acids. V was trimmed by 4 bases and J by 1 base, leaving 15 bases between them. Germline CDR1 is SGHKS and CDR2 is YYEKEE (reference sequence).

The chain couples TRBV6-1 to TRBJ1-5; D remains unclear. This CDR3 contains 14 residues. Germline CDR1 MNHNS, CDR2 SASEGT. V was clipped by 2 bases and J by 2 bases, with 7 bases between them. The CDR3 DNA reads as TGTGCCAGCAGTGAATTGAGTGGCAATCAGCCCCAGCATTTT. This translates into CASSELSGNQPQHF.

This chain uses TRBV12-1 with TRBJ2-1; the DNA was not used to check the table's D call, TRBD2. TRBV12-1 is annotated as a pseudogene. The CDR3 has 16 residues. The CDR3 loop is CASSPELAGGVGEQFF. DNA of the CDR3: TGTGCCAGCAGCCCGGAACTAGCGGGAGGGGTCGGGGAGCAGTTCTTC.

The chain links TRBV4-1 to TRBJ1-5; D unresolved. The CDR3 is 17 amino acids. V dropped 2 bases and J dropped 2 bases, with 16 bases sitting between them. Germline CDR1 reads MGHRA; CDR2 reads YSYEKL. CDR3 amino acids: CASSQRHAEGGNQPQHF. CDR3 nucleotide sequence: TGCGCCAGCAGCCAACGCCACGCCGAGGGCGGCAATCAGCCCCAGCATTTT.

This sequence joins TRBV5-1 and TRBJ2-1, with D possibly being TRBD1 (5 bases). The CDR3 consists of 20 residues. Germline CDR1 SGHRS, CDR2 YFSETQ. Trimming removed 2 bases from V and 0 bases from J, with 24 bases in between. CDR3 amino acids: CASSLAEAGYEFSSYNEQFF. The CDR3 DNA reads as TGCGCCAGCAGCTTAGCCGAGGCAGGGTACGAATTCAGCTCCTACAATGAGCAGTTCTTC.

CDR3 in DNA: TGCGCCAGCAGCAAGGGACAGGGTAATGAAAAACTGTTTTTT. It is translated as CASSKGQGNEKLFF. The rearrangement links TRBV5-1 to TRBJ1-4, with 9 bases identical to TRBD1. Germline V gene lookup returns CDR1 SGHRS and CDR2 YFSETQ. CDR3 length equals 14 residues. With 4 bases clipped from V and 4 bases from J, the junction kept 2 bases outside the gene matches.